This paragraph covers one TCR beta chain sequence. This sample was included in a study of CD8 T cells in Susac syndrome. V lost 2 bases, J lost 2 bases, and 7 bases lay in between. The CDR3 contains 14 residues. Germline V gene data show CDR1 as SGHTA and CDR2 as FQGTGA. Random-hexamer reverse transcription was applied to roughly 0.5 to 1 ug RNA. In TCRdb, the immunoSEQ multiplex PCR reads were re-called with MiXCR into one record per CDR3 protein. The repertoire holds roughly 200,000 distinct CDR3 sequences, roughly 95% seen once, with 0.1% in the top ten. Healthy donors formed controls matched for age and sex.

The TCR sequence derives from a human donor in good health. Sample: CD4+ T cells from PBMCs. The V call is TRBV7-3, the J call TRBJ2-1, with D possibly being TRBD1 or TRBD2 (5 bases each). The CDR3 DNA sequence: TGTGCCAGCAGCTTACTGGGGGCCTACAATGAGCAGTTCTTC. It translates to CASSLLGAYNEQFF.